Listed below are T cell receptor beta chains from one sample, sequenced in a study of patients and donors after allogeneic stem cell transplantation. TCRdb re-analysed the RT-PCR reads in MiXCR, keeping a single row per CDR3 protein. The data show 400,000 to 450,000 distinct CDR3 sequences, under 20% seen once. The sample taken for sequencing was blood, either unsorted or a sorted T cell fraction (not recorded which). The receptors stem from a human donor who was either an allogeneic HSCT recipient or a stem cell or donor lymphocyte infusion donor (not recorded which). It is not recorded whose cells these are; they may come from a transplant donor. Both conserved end residues are part of each CDR3. D genes are given only for firm matches. Rows may omit the clone size; those that give it use once, few, many or a size class.

v_call: TRBV16; j_call: TRBJ2-2; d_call: NA; clone_size: few; cdr3_nt: TGTGCCAGCAGCTCGTCTCCCAGGGCCGGGGAGCTGTTTTTT; cdr3_aa: CASSSSPRAGELFF
v_call: TRBV12-3/TRBV12-4; j_call: TRBJ1-1; d_call: NA; clone_size: NA; cdr3_nt: NA; cdr3_aa: CASSTSTGGFNTEAFF
v_call: TRBV5-5; j_call: TRBJ2-1; d_call: TRBD2; clone_size: NA; cdr3_nt: TGTGCCAGCAGCTTGGAGGGACTAGCGGGGGGGCAGTTCTTC; cdr3_aa: CASSLEGLAGGQFF
v_call: TRBV12-3/TRBV12-4; j_call: TRBJ1-4; d_call: NA; clone_size: few; cdr3_nt: TGTGCCAGCACTTCATACCTTGGAGGGGCGAATGAAAAACTGTTTTTT; cdr3_aa: CASTSYLGGANEKLFF
v_call: TRBV7-2; j_call: TRBJ1-1; d_call: NA; clone_size: few; cdr3_nt: TGTGCCAGCAGCTCCGCCCGGGGACGGACTTACACTGAAGCTTTCTTT; cdr3_aa: CASSSARGRTYTEAFF
v_call: TRBV12-3/TRBV12-4; j_call: TRBJ1-4; d_call: NA; clone_size: few; cdr3_nt: TGTGCCAGCAGCGGGCCAGGGCGTGAAAAACTGTTTTTT; cdr3_aa: CASSGPGREKLFF
v_call: TRBV12-3/TRBV12-4; j_call: TRBJ1-3; d_call: NA; clone_size: few; cdr3_nt: TGTGCCAGCAGTAAGTGGGGACTCTCTGGAAACACCATATATTTT; cdr3_aa: CASSKWGLSGNTIYF
v_call: TRBV12-3/TRBV12-4; j_call: TRBJ1-1; d_call: NA; clone_size: few; cdr3_nt: TGTGCCAGCAGTTTTTTACAGATCATGAACACTGAAGCTTTCTTT; cdr3_aa: CASSFLQIMNTEAFF
v_call: TRBV20-1; j_call: TRBJ1-5; d_call: NA; clone_size: NA; cdr3_nt: TGCAGTGCTAGAGATCGCCGTGTCGGACAGCCCCAGCATTTT; cdr3_aa: CSARDRRVGQPQHF
v_call: TRBV29-1; j_call: TRBJ1-2; d_call: NA; clone_size: few; cdr3_nt: TGCAGCGTTGAGGCTTTGATCGGGGTTAGGGGCTATGGCTACACCTTC; cdr3_aa: CSVEALIGVRGYGYTF
v_call: TRBV5-1; j_call: TRBJ2-4; d_call: NA; clone_size: NA; cdr3_nt: TGCGCCAGCAGCCTGAAGGGGGGCTTTGGAAAAAACATTCAGTACTTC; cdr3_aa: CASSLKGGFGKNIQYF
v_call: TRBV7-9; j_call: TRBJ1-4; d_call: TRBD1; clone_size: NA; cdr3_nt: TGTGCCAGCAGCACTGATCGACAGGGATCCGGAAAACTGTTTTTT; cdr3_aa: CASSTDRQGSGKLFF
v_call: TRBV7-3; j_call: TRBJ1-1; d_call: NA; clone_size: NA; cdr3_nt: TGTGCCAGCAGCCTCCGAGGACATCTGGACCTATTGAACACTGAAGCTTTCTTT; cdr3_aa: CASSLRGHLDLLNTEAFF
v_call: TRBV10-3; j_call: TRBJ2-3; d_call: TRBD1; clone_size: few; cdr3_nt: TGTGCCATCAGTCAGGGGGTCACAGATACGCAGTATTTT; cdr3_aa: CAISQGVTDTQYF
v_call: TRBV25-1; j_call: TRBJ1-3; d_call: TRBD1; clone_size: few; cdr3_nt: TGTGCCAGCAGTGAATCGACAGGGGGAAACACCATATATTTT; cdr3_aa: CASSESTGGNTIYF
v_call: TRBV10-3; j_call: TRBJ1-2; d_call: TRBD1; clone_size: few; cdr3_nt: TGTGCCATCAGTGACAGGGGGCACTGGGACTATGGCTACACCTTC; cdr3_aa: CAISDRGHWDYGYTF